This T cell receptor (beta chain) was identified in a study of T cell clonality in common variable immunodeficiency. Study observations and caveats: Fewer deletions and N-nucleotide insertions were reportedly seen in common variable immunodeficiency TCR beta sequences. Shared TCRbeta clones were fewer between CVID subjects than controls.

Aged 9 to 64 years, CVID subjects averaged about 42 years old. Both groups were predominantly of Caucasian heritage. Germline V gene data show CDR1 as WSHSY and CDR2 as SAAADI. The CDR3 has 16 amino acids. V was cut by 2 bases and J by 0 bases, with 8 bases left in between. Of note for this clone: Its antigen is not identified. The read terminates 3 residues before the CDR3 end, so the remaining end is supplied by the germline J gene.

Equal genomic DNA amounts from CVID and control samples were sequenced. Libraries were prepared by immunoSEQ multiplex PCR; TCRdb keeps only in-frame clonotypes and omits some of them. This repertoire holds several thousand clones, and none appear only once. This chain links TRBV10-2 with TRBJ1-6; D gene uncertain. Sample: peripheral blood mononuclear cells. This sequence originates from a human donor with common variable immunodeficiency. Incomplete CDR3 DNA: TGCGCCAGCAGTGAGCCCGCGGTCTCCTATAATTCACCC. Protein sequence: CASSEPAVSYNSP. The whole CDR3 protein is CASSEPAVSYNSPLHF.